The sequence of this TCR beta chain was determined in a study of blood T cell repertoires in COVID-19. Background on the study: COVID-19 samples collected from the United States, Italy and Spain covered acute and convalescent phases.

The table came from immunoSEQ multiplex PCR; TCRdb's copy has only in-frame clones and leaves some out. This table has 150,000 to 200,000 clones, about 88% appearing once. This CDR3 has 15 residues. CDR1 is SGHNT and CDR2 is YYREEE in the germline V gene (reference sequence). The trim removed 5 bases at V and 2 bases at J, leaving 8 bases unmatched. What was sequenced was PBMCs or T cells enriched from blood (not recorded which). The clonotype was recovered from a woman aged 40 to 49 in a cohort exposed to, infected with or recovered from COVID-19 (not recorded which). The chain has TRBV5-4 and TRBJ2-3; 7 bases are shared with TRBD2. The CDR3, as DNA: TGTGCCAGCAGTTCACTAGCGACGTACACAGATACGCAGTATTTT. This translates into CASSSLATYTDTQYF.